Detailed here is one T cell receptor beta chain. What it binds is not known. The repertoire was sequenced with immunoSEQ multiplex PCR; TCRdb's copy has only in-frame clones and lacks some. Of roughly 58,000 clones in the sample, roughly 87% were seen once. V was shortened by 2 bases and J by 7 bases, with 5 bases between the two germline ends. This CDR3 is 12 amino acids long. CDR1 is SGHTA and CDR2 is FQGNSA in the germline V gene. This sample stems from a study of lymphopenia after photon versus proton radiotherapy. Study-wide results and caveats: In patients who died, overall survival fell as post-nadir TCR diversity dropped more. Post-nadir diversity loss with photons came from oligoclonal expansion, particularly CD8+ Temra cells. Only patients who died were analyzed for survival; proton advantage is unproven.

This chain links TRBV7-2 with TRBJ2-2; no definite D call. The clonotype comes from a man older than 75 with esophageal cancer. Sequenced here: peripheral blood, sampled from a patient treated with proton-based radiotherapy. Written as DNA, the CDR3 is TGTGCCAGCAGCTTATTGGGCGGGGAGCTGTTTTTT. Translated: CASSLLGGELFF.